Reported below is one T cell receptor beta chain. This specimen comes from a study of T cell changes during pregnancy in multiple sclerosis. CDR1 and CDR2 (germline): SGHRS, YFSETQ. The CDR3 totals 15 residues. V was cut by 3 bases and J by 4 bases, with 15 bases left in between. Assay: immunoSEQ multiplex PCR; the TCRdb copy retains only in-frame clones and omits some. The sample includes 60,000 or so clones, about 90% seen only once; the top ten take about 2.1%. The source was peripheral blood, collected in the second trimester of pregnancy. The rearrangement joins TRBV5-1 to TRBJ2-3, with TRBD1 as a possible D gene (5 bases). This sequence was found in a female donor in good health, enrolled as a control in a pregnancy study. The CDR3 reads CASSWTGGAADTQYF. The CDR3, as DNA: TGCGCCAGCAGCTGGACGGGTGGGGCTGCAGATACGCAGTATTTT. Supplemented by reference TRBV5-1 and TRBJ2-3, the full variable domain reads KAGVTQTPRYLIKTRGQQVTLSCSPISGHRSVSWYQQTPGQGLQFLFEYFSETQRNKGNFPGRFSGRQFSNSRSEMNVSTLELGDSALYLCASSWTGGAADTQYFGPGTRLTVL.